These 26 T cell receptor beta chains came from one sample sequenced in a study of OX40 agonist ivuxolimab in advanced cancers. Some clones are missing from TCRdb's copy, which holds only in-frame ones; the method was immunoSEQ multiplex PCR. The sample carries 83,000 or so clones, approximately 88% recorded once. Sample: CD4+ or CD8+ T cells sorted from blood, taken in a trial of the OX40 agonist ivuxolimab. The receptors stem from an adult with an advanced solid tumor such as melanoma, head and neck, liver or kidney cancer.

The chain is built from TRBV7-6 and TRBJ2-1; no clear D gene. CDR1 is SGHVS, CDR2 FNYEAQ, per germline. There are 12 residues in the CDR3. The germline V and J ends were trimmed by 1 base and 6 bases, with 4 bases remaining between them. The CDR3 nucleotides read TGTGCCAGCAGCTTAGGAGCCAATGAGCAGTTCTTC. This sequence encodes CASSLGANEQFF.

The chain recombines TRBV30 with TRBJ1-4; 8 nucleotides agree with TRBD1. Germline CDR1 is GTSNPN and CDR2 is SVGIG (reference sequence). V trimming: 0 bases; J trimming: 7 bases; junction bases outside the gene matches: 4. This CDR3 is 14 amino acids long. The CDR3 region has the DNA TGTGCCTGGAGTGTACGGACAGGGCGTGAAAAACTGTTTTTT. This encodes CAWSVRTGREKLFF.

The chain has TRBV11-2 and TRBJ1-2; 9 bases map to TRBD1. The CDR3 runs 15 residues. V lost 5 bases, J lost 0 bases, and 4 bases stayed unmatched. Germline-derived CDR1 and CDR2 are SGHAT and FQNNGV. The CDR3 DNA follows: TGTGCCAGCAGCCTGACAGGGGGTGCTAACTATGGCTACACCTTC. Its translation is CASSLTGGANYGYTF.

The chain joins TRBV18 to TRBJ1-1, with no clear D. Germline V lookup: CDR1 KGHSH, CDR2 LQKENI. The CDR3 is 13 residues long. Trimming took 3 bases from V and 1 from J, leaving 6 bases between them. This CDR3 is CASSPSQNTEAFF. The CDR3 DNA reads as TGTGCCAGCTCACCGTCACAGAACACTGAAGCTTTCTTT.

The J gene is TRBJ2-1, the V gene TRBV19; 13 positions agree with TRBD2. This CDR3 is built from 15 residues. Germline V lookup: CDR1 LNHDA, CDR2 SQIVND (reference sequence). After removal of 4 bases from V and 10 bases from J, the junction contained 7 bases not matched to a gene. CDR3 residues: CASSTVLAGGGEQFF. The CDR3 DNA reads TGTGCCAGTAGTACGGTACTAGCGGGAGGGGGAGAGCAGTTCTTC.

V is TRBV10-3 and J is TRBJ1-2, with a possible D match to TRBD1 (5 bases). This CDR3 comprises 18 residues. The germline CDR1 and CDR2 sequences are ENHRY and SYGVKD. The V end lost 3 bases, the J end lost 4 bases, and 24 bases lay between the germline ends. The CDR3 spells CAISDRRTGHESSYGYTF. CDR3 in DNA: TGTGCCATCAGTGACCGGAGAACCGGACACGAGAGTAGCTATGGCTACACCTTC.

This chain joins TRBV5-1 and TRBJ2-7, with D possibly TRBD2 on 7 matching bases. V shed 8 bases and J shed 3 bases, with 24 bases lying between them. Germline V gene sequence: CDR1 SGHRS, CDR2 YFSETQ. There are 16 residues in the CDR3. The DNA for the CDR3 is TGCGCCAGTGAGCGGGGCATACCGGGGGGCCACTACGAGCAGTACTTC. This translates into CASERGIPGGHYEQYF.

The rearrangement uses TRBV4-2 and TRBJ1-1; D ambiguous. Per germline, CDR1 LGHNA and CDR2 YNFKEQ. This CDR3 spans 14 amino acids. V lost 0 bases, J lost 8 bases, and 13 bases lay in between. CDR3 DNA sequence: TGTGCCAGCAGCCAAGAAGGGCTTTACTTCGAAGCTTTCTTT. Residues: CASSQEGLYFEAFF.

The gene calls are TRBV9 and TRBJ2-7; TRBD2 might be the D (6 bases). The CDR3 sequence is 14 residues long. V dropped 3 bases and J dropped 4 bases, with 14 bases sitting between them. Germline CDR1 and CDR2: SGDLS and YYNGEE. CDR3 in DNA: TGTGCCAGCAGCGAACTAGCAGCTTCATACGAGCAGTACTTC. Encoded protein: CASSELAASYEQYF.

This clone has just one count. Other DNA sequences in the sample encode the same CDR3. This sequence joins TRBV7-3 and TRBJ2-2, with D uncertain. The germline V gene has CDR1 SGHTA and CDR2 FQGTGA. V lost 3 bases and J 5 bases, leaving 4 bases between the germline ends. The CDR3 contains 12 residues. The CDR3 DNA follows: TGTGCCAGCAGCTTCGGAACCGGGGAGCTGTTTTTT. It codes for CASSFGTGELFF. Variable domain in full (rest from reference TRBV7-3 and TRBJ2-2): GAGVSQTPSNKVTEKGKYVELRCDPISGHTALYWYRQSLGQGPEFLIYFQGTGAADDSGLPNDRFFAVRPEGSVSTLKIQRTERGDSAVYLCASSFGTGELFFGEGSRLTVL.

The V call is TRBV18, the J call TRBJ2-1; D not resolved. Germline V gene lookup returns CDR1 KGHSH and CDR2 LQKENI. CDR3 length equals 12 residues. V was cut by 2 bases and J by 8 bases, with 7 bases left in between. The CDR3 DNA is TGTGCCAGCTCACCAGATCGCGATGAGCAGTTCTTC. It is translated as CASSPDRDEQFF.

This sequence joins TRBV13 and TRBJ2-2, with 10 positions matching TRBD1. This CDR3 region has 18 residues. Looked up from germline, CDR1 is PRHDT and CDR2 is FYEKMQ (reference sequence). Losses at the gene ends were 2 bases for V and 3 bases for J; bases not matched to a gene: 9. The CDR3 region is CASSLPQGQGEDTGELFF. The CDR3 DNA sequence: TGTGCCAGCAGCTTACCCCAAGGACAGGGGGAGGACACCGGGGAGCTGTTTTTT.

This rearrangement joins TRBV10-2 to TRBJ1-3; no firm D call. Germline CDR1 and CDR2: WSHSY and SAAADI. This CDR3 is 13 amino acids long. V lost 6 bases and J 0 bases, leaving 6 bases between the germline ends. The CDR3 reads CASSQDSGNTIYF. The CDR3 nucleotides read TGCGCCAGCAGCCAGGACTCTGGAAACACCATATATTTT.

This sequence joins TRBV5-1 and TRBJ2-3; TRBD2 might be the D (6 bases). V lost 3 bases and J lost 6, with 14 bases in between. The CDR3 is 14 residues long. Germline assignment: CDR1 SGHRS and CDR2 YFSETQ. The CDR3 reads CASSSGTSPDTQYF. The CDR3, as DNA: TGCGCCAGCAGCTCTGGGACTTCGCCCGATACGCAGTATTTT.

V is TRBV6-6 and J is TRBJ1-2; D is unclear. Germline CDR1 and CDR2: MNHNY and SVGAGI (reference sequence). The ends were cut back, 2 bases at V and 8 bases at J, with 15 bases in the middle. This CDR3 is 14 amino acids long. CDR3 in amino acids: CASSYGQALGGYTF. The CDR3 DNA reads TGTGCCAGCAGTTACGGGCAGGCCCTTGGGGGCTACACCTTC.

The V call is TRBV5-6, the J call TRBJ1-1, with D hard to call. Per the germline V gene, CDR1 is SGHDT and CDR2 is YYEEEE. V was shortened by 4 bases and J by 4 bases, with 20 bases between the two germline ends. This CDR3 has 16 amino acids. CDR3 loop: CASSRLNAGLGTEAFF. The CDR3 DNA follows: TGTGCCAGCAGCCGCCTTAACGCGGGCTTGGGCACTGAAGCTTTCTTT.

The rearrangement links TRBV6-5 to TRBJ1-1; 9 positions match TRBD1. The V segment lost 2 bases and the J segment 4 bases; nucleotides outside the gene matches: 2. The CDR3 has 14 residues. Germline CDR1 is MNHEY and CDR2 is SVGAGI. The chain's CDR3 is CASSYVGQGTEAFF. Written as DNA, the CDR3 is TGTGCCAGCAGTTACGTGGGACAGGGCACTGAAGCTTTCTTT.

This chain connects TRBV7-8 to TRBJ1-2; tentative D call: TRBD1 (5 bases). In germline, CDR1 is SGHVS, CDR2 FQNEAQ. The CDR3 has 16 residues. With 5 bases removed from V and 4 bases from J, the gap between germline ends came to 20 bases. The CDR3 spells CASSHFQGANFYGYTF. The CDR3 DNA sequence: TGTGCCAGCAGCCATTTTCAGGGAGCGAACTTCTATGGCTACACCTTC.

CDR3 sequence reads: CASSYSNAAGETQYF. DNA of the CDR3: TGTGCCAGCAGTTACTCGAATGCGGCTGGGGAGACCCAGTACTTC. The chain joins TRBV6-6 to TRBJ2-5; the D is unclear. V lost 0 bases to trimming and J lost 5 bases, with 13 bases between them. CDR3 length: 15 amino acids. The germline V gene has CDR1 MNHNY and CDR2 SVGAGI (reference sequence).

Here the CDR3 DNA reads TGCAGCCCCGTGAACACTGAAGCTTTCTTT. Protein product: CSPVNTEAFF. V usage is TRBV20-1 and J usage is TRBJ1-1; D is uncertain. The V gene's germline CDR1 is DFQATT and CDR2 SNEGSKA (reference sequence). The CDR3 is 10 residues long.

This clone was recorded only once. Here the CDR3 reads CASRTGALYEQYF. Written as DNA, the CDR3 is TGTGCCAGCAGGACAGGGGCTCTTTACGAGCAGTACTTC. The chain joins TRBV6-1 to TRBJ2-5; 8 nucleotides align to TRBD1. The J call could be wrong; TRBJ2-7 is a better fit for the DNA end. The germline CDR1 and CDR2 sequences are MNHNS and SASEGT. The CDR3 is made up of 13 amino acids.

The rearrangement uses TRBV18 and TRBJ1-1; TRBD1 matches 8 bases. Germline V gene data show CDR1 as KGHSH and CDR2 as LQKENI. The CDR3 has 14 amino acids. V shed 3 bases, J shed 0 bases, and the junction held 0 bases outside the gene matches. The CDR3 loop reads CASSPDRVNTEAFF. CDR3 in DNA: TGTGCCAGCTCACCGGACAGGGTGAACACTGAAGCTTTCTTT.

The chain uses TRBV5-8 and TRBJ2-5; D gene ambiguous. V lost 4 bases and J lost 7, with 11 bases in between. The CDR3 spans 12 residues. Germline loops: CDR1 SGHTS, CDR2 YDEGEE. The CDR3 coding sequence is TGTGCCAGCAGCCCGGTCTGGGGGACCCAGTACTTC. Translated: CASSPVWGTQYF.

The J gene is TRBJ1-2, the V gene TRBV5-1; TRBD1 aligns across 7 bases. Germline V gene lookup returns CDR1 SGHRS and CDR2 YFSETQ. Trimming cost V 7 bases and J 7 bases; bases outside gene matches: 10. CDR3 length equals 13 residues. The CDR3 sequence: CASFQEGALGYTF. The CDR3 DNA reads TGCGCCAGCTTTCAGGAGGGGGCGCTTGGCTACACCTTC.

The chain employs TRBV5-1 and TRBJ2-1; either TRBD1 or TRBD2 may fit D (5 bases each). The germline V and J ends were trimmed by 1 base and 9 bases, with 17 bases remaining between them. Germline CDR1 reads SGHRS; CDR2 reads YFSETQ. CDR3 length: 15 amino acids. CDR3 DNA: TGCGCCAGCAGCTTGCGGCAGGGAGCAGGAGGTGAGCAGTTCTTC. Protein sequence: CASSLRQGAGGEQFF.

V is TRBV19 and J is TRBJ2-5; unclear D gene. The germline V gene encodes CDR1 LNHDA and CDR2 SQIVND (reference sequence). Trimming removed 2 bases from V and 2 bases from J, with 9 bases in between. The CDR3 sequence is 14 residues long. CDR3 amino acids: CASSIRGGQETQYF. The CDR3 region has the DNA TGTGCCAGTAGTATACGTGGCGGACAAGAGACCCAGTACTTC.